A single sample is the source of the 4 T cell receptor beta chains below, sequenced in a study of CD8 T cells in cerebrospinal fluid in Alzheimer's disease. TCRdb reprocessed the 10x single-cell sequencing reads and keeps a single row for each CDR3 protein, giving no DNA. This sample contains 850 to 1,200 distinct CDR3 sequences. Sequenced input: cerebrospinal fluid. These receptors were obtained from a human donor in good health.

By frequency, this clonotype registers medium-sized (0.01 to 0.1%). The V and J genes are TRBV6-2 or TRBV6-3 and TRBJ2-3; absent DNA, TCRdb's TRBD2 call cannot be checked. This CDR3 spans 14 amino acids. Germline CDR1 reads MNHEY; CDR2 reads SVGEGT. The CDR3 sequence is CASSTGGPTDTQYF.

Judged by frequency, this clonotype is medium-sized (0.01 to 0.1%). This rearrangement joins TRBV27 to TRBJ1-2; TCRdb lists TRBD1, though no DNA is available to test this call. CDR3 length: 14 residues. Per germline, CDR1 MNHEY and CDR2 SMNVEV (reference sequence). The CDR3 protein is CASSLSTGRGGYTF.

Measured by frequency, this clonotype is large. This chain connects TRBV20-1 to TRBJ2-3; without DNA, the TCRdb call of TRBD1 cannot be checked. The CDR3 covers 15 residues. The germline V gene encodes CDR1 DFQATT and CDR2 SNEGSKA (reference sequence). The CDR3: CSATLRTGVTDTQYF.

In terms of frequency, this clonotype is large (0.1 to 1%). The chain recombines TRBV7-2 with TRBJ1-6; TCRdb's D gene call, TRBD1, goes unchecked for lack of DNA. The CDR3 has 15 residues. CDR1 and CDR2 (germline): SGHTA, FQGNSA. CDR3 protein: CASKLDRAHNSPLHF. Combining the CDR3 with reference TRBV7-2 and TRBJ1-6 gives the whole variable domain GAGVSQSPSNKVTEKGKDVELRCDPISGHTALYWYRQSLGQGLEFLIYFQGNSAPDKSGLPSDRFSAERTGGSVSTLTIQRTQQEDSAVYLCASKLDRAHNSPLHFGNGTRLTVT.